This T cell receptor beta chain comes out of a study of response to subunit inactivated influenza vaccine. Study observations and caveats: With each seasonal influenza vaccination, the authors suggested, few new T cells are recruited.

Per germline, CDR1 SGHKS and CDR2 YYEKEE (reference sequence). The CDR3 loop spans 15 amino acids. Unmatched junction bases numbered 8, after V lost 5 bases and J lost 7 bases. Regarding this clonotype: The target antigen is unknown.

TCRdb recomputed calls from the RT-PCR reads with MiXCR, one row per CDR3 protein. The sample records 250,000 to 350,000 distinct CDR3 sequences, 22% being singletons. This TCR came from a man aged 50 to 69 who received an inactivated influenza vaccine. The chain couples TRBV5-5 to TRBJ1-6, with 8 positions matching TRBD1. The sequenced sample was PBMCs from blood, obtained less than 22 months after vaccination. The CDR3 nucleotides are TGTGCCAGCAGGCCCACCGGGACAGGAAATTCACCCCTCCACTTT. Translating gives CASRPTGTGNSPLHF.